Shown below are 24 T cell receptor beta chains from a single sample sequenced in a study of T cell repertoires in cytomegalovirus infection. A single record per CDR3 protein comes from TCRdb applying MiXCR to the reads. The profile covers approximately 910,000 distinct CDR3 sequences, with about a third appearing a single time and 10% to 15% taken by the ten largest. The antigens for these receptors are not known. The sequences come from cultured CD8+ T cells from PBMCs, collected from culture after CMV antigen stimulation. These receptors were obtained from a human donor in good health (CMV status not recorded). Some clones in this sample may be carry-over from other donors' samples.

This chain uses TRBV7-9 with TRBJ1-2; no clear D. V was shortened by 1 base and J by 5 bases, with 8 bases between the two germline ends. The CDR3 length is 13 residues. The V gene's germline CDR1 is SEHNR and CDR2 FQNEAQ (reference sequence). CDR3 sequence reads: CASSLDLWYGYTF. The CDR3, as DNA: TGTGCCAGCAGCTTAGATTTGTGGTATGGCTACACCTTC.

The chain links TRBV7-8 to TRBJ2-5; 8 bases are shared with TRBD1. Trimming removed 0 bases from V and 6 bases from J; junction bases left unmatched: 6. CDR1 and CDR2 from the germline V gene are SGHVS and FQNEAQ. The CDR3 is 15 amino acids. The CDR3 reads CASSLARGRTKTQYF. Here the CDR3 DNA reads TGTGCCAGCAGCTTAGCCAGGGGGCGGACGAAGACCCAGTACTTC.

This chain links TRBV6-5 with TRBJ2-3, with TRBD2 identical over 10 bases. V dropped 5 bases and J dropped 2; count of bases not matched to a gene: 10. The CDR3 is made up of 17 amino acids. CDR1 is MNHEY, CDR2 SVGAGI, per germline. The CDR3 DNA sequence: TGTGCCAGCAGTCCGATCAGCGGGGGGGTCCTCACAGATACGCAGTATTTT. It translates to CASSPISGGVLTDTQYF.

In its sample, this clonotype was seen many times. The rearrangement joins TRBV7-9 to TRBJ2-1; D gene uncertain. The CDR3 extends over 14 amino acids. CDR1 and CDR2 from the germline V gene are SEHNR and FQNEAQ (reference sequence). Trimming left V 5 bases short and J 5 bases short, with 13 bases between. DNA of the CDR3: TGTGCCAGCAGCCCCATACCCGGTGACAATGAGCAGTTCTTC. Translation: CASSPIPGDNEQFF.

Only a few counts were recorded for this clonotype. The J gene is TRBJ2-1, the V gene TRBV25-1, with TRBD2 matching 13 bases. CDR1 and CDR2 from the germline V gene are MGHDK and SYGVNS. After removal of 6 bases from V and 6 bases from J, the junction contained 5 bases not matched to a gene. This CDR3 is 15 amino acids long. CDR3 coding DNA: TGTGCCAGCAGACCCGGGACTAGCGGGGCCAATGAGCAGTTCTTC. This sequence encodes CASRPGTSGANEQFF.

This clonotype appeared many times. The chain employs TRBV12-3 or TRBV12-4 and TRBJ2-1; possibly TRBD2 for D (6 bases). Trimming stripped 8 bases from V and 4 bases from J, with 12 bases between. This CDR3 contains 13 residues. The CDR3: CASYLAQYNEQFF. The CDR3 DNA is TGTGCCAGCTATCTAGCGCAATACAATGAGCAGTTCTTC.

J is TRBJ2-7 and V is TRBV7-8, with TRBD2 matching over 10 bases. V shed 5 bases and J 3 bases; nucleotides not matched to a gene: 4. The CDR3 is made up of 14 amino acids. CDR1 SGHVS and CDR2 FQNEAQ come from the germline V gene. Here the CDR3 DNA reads TGTGCCAGCAGCCGCAGACTAGCGGGCTACGAGCAGTACGTC. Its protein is CASSRRLAGYEQYV.

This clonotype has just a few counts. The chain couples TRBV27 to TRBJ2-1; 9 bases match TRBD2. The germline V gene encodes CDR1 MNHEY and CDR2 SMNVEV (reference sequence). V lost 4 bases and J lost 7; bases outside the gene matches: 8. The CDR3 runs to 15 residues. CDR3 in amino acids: CASSWEAGGQNEQFF. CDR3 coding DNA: TGTGCCAGCAGTTGGGAAGCGGGGGGTCAAAATGAGCAGTTCTTC.

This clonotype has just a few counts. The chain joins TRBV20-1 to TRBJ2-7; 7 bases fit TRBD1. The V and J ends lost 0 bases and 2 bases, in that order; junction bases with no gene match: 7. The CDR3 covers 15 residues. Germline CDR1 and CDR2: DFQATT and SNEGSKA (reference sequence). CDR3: CSARDWAGGTYEQYF. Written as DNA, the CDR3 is TGCAGTGCTAGAGATTGGGCAGGGGGAACCTACGAGCAGTACTTC.

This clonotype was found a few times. As DNA, the CDR3 is TGTGCTAGTGGTTCGGGACAGCCTTCCCACTATGGCTACACCTTC. This gives the protein CASGSGQPSHYGYTF. This sequence joins TRBV12-5 and TRBJ1-2, with 7 nucleotides matching TRBD1. The CDR3 runs to 15 residues. The germline V gene has CDR1 LGHNT and CDR2 FRNRAP. V lost 4 bases, J lost 3 bases, and 8 bases stayed unmatched.

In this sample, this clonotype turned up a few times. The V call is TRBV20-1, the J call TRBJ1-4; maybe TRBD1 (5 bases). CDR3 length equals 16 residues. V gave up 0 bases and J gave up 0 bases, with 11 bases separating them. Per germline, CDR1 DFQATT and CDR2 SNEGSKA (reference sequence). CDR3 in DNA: TGCAGTGCTAGAGATCTCCGACAGTCAACTAATGAAAAACTGTTTTTT. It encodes CSARDLRQSTNEKLFF.

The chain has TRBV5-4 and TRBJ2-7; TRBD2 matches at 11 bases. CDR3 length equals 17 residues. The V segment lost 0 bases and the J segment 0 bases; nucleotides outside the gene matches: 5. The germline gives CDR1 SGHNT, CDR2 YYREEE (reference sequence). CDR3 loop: CASSLGMGLADSYEQYF. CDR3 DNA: TGTGCCAGCAGCTTGGGAATGGGACTAGCGGACTCCTACGAGCAGTACTTC.

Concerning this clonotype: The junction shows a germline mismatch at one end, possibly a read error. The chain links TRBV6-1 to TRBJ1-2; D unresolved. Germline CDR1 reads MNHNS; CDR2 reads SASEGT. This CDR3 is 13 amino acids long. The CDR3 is CASSTDGYYGYIF. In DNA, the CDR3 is TGTGCCAGCAGTACGGACGGTTACTATGGCTACATCTTC.

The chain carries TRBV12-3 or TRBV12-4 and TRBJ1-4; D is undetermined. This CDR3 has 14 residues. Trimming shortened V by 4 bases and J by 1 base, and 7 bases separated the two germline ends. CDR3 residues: CASSYSLTNEKLFF. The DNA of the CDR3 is TGTGCCAGCAGTTACAGCCTAACTAATGAAAAACTGTTTTTT.

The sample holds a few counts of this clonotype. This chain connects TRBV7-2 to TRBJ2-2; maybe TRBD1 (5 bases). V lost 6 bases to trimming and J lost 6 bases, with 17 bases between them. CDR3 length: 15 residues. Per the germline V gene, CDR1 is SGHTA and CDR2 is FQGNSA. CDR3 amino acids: CASRRQGVWPGELFF. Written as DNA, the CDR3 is TGTGCCAGCAGGAGGCAGGGTGTCTGGCCCGGGGAGCTGTTTTTT. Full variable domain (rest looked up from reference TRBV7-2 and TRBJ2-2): GAGVSQSPSNKVTEKGKDVELRCDPISGHTALYWYRQSLGQGLEFLIYFQGNSAPDKSGLPSDRFSAERTGGSVSTLTIQRTQQEDSAVYLCASRRQGVWPGELFFGEGSRLTVL.

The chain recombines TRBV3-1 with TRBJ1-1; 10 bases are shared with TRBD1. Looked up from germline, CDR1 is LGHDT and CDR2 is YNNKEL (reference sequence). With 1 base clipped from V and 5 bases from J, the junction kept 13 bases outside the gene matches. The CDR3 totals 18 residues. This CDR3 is CASSQGTGGWLGGTEAFF. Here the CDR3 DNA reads TGTGCCAGCAGCCAAGGGACAGGGGGGTGGTTGGGTGGGACTGAAGCTTTCTTT.

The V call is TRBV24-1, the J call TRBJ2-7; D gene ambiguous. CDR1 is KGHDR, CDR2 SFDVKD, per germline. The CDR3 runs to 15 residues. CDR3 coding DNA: TGTGCCACCAGTGATTTGCACCTCAACTCCCACGAGCAGTACGTC. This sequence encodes CATSDLHLNSHEQYV.

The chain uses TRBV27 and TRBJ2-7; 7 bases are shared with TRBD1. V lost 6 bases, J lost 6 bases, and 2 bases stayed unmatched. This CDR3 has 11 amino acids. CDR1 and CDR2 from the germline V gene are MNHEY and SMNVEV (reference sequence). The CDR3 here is CASRQGSEQYV. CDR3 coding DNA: TGTGCCAGCAGACAGGGGAGCGAGCAGTACGTC.

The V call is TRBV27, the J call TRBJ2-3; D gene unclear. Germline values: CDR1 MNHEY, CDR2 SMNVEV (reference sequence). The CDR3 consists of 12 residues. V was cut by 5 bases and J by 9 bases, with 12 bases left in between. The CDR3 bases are TGTGCCAGCAGTCAGGAAACCGGGACGCAGTATTTT. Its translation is CASSQETGTQYF.

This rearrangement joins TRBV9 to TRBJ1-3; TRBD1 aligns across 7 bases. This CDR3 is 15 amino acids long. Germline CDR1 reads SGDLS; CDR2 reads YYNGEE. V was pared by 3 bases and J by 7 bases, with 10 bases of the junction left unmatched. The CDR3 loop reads CASSDRGNRGNTIYF. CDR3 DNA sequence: TGTGCCAGCAGCGACAGGGGAAACCGAGGGAACACCATATATTTT.

As DNA, the CDR3 is TGTGCCAGCAGACGGGACTCCTACCAAGAGACCCAGTACTTC. Protein: CASRRDSYQETQYF. This sequence joins TRBV6-9 and TRBJ2-5, with a possible D match to TRBD2 (6 bases). The V gene's germline CDR1 is MNHGY and CDR2 SVAAGI. V lost 6 bases and J lost 0, with 11 bases in between. CDR3 length equals 14 residues.

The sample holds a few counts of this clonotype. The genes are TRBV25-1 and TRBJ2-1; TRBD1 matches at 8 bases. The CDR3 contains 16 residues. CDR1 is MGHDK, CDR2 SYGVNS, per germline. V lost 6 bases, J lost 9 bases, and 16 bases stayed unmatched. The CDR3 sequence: CASRRGVGQGVGEQFF. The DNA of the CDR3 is TGTGCCAGCAGAAGAGGTGTAGGACAGGGCGTCGGTGAGCAGTTCTTC.

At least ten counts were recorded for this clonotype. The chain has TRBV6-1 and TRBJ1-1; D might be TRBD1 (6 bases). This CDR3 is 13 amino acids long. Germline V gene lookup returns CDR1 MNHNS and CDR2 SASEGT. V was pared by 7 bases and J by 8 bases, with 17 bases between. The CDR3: CASNTPGAREAFF. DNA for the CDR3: TGTGCCAGCAATACCCCAGGGGCCCGAGAAGCTTTCTTT.

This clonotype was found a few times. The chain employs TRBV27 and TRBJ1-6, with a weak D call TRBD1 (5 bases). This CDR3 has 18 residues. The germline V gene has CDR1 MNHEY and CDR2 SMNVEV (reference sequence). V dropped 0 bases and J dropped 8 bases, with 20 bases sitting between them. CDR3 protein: CASSLSMGGNSLDSPLHF. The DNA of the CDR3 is TGTGCCAGCAGTTTATCGATGGGGGGAAATAGCCTTGATTCACCCCTCCACTTT.